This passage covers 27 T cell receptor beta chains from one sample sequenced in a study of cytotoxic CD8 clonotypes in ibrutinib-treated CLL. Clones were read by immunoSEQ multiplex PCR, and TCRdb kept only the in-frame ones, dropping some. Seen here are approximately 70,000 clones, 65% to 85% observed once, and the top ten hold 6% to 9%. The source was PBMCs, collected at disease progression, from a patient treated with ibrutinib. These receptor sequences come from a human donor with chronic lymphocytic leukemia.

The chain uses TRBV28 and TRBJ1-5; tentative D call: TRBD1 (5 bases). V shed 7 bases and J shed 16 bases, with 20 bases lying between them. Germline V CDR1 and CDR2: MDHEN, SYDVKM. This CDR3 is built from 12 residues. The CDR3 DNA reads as TGTGCCAGCACTCAAATAGGGGCGCGGTCACATTTT. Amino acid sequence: CASTQIGARSHF.

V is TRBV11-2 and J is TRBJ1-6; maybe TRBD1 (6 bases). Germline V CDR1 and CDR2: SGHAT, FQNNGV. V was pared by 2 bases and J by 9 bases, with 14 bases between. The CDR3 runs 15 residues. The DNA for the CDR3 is TGTGCCAGCAGCTTACGTACAGGGCTGGGTTCACCCCTCCACTTT. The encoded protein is CASSLRTGLGSPLHF.

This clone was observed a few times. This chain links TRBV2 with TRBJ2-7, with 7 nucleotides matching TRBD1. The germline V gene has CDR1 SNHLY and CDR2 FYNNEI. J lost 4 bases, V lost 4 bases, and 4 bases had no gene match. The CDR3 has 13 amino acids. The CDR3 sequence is CASSVGQWYEQYF. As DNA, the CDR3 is TGTGCCAGCAGTGTGGGACAGTGGTACGAGCAGTACTTC.

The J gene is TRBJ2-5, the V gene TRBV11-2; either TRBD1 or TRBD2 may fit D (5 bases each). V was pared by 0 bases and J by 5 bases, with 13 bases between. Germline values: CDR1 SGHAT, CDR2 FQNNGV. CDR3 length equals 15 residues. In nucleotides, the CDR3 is TGTGCCAGCAGCTTAGAACACAGGCGAGGGGAGACCCAGTACTTC. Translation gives CASSLEHRRGETQYF.

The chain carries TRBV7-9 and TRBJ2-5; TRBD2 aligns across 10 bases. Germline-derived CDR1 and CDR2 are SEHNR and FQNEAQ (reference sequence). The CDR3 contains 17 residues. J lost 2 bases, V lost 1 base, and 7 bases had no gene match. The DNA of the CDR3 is TGTGCCAGCAGCTTAGAGGTTAGCGGGAGGCTTCAAGAGACCCAGTACTTC. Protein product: CASSLEVSGRLQETQYF.

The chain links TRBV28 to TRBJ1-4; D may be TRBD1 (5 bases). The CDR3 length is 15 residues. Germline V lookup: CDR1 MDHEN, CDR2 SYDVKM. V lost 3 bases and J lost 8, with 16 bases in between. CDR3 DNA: TGTGCCAGCAGTTTTAATCGGGGCCGCTGGGAAAAACTGTTTTTT. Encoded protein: CASSFNRGRWEKLFF.

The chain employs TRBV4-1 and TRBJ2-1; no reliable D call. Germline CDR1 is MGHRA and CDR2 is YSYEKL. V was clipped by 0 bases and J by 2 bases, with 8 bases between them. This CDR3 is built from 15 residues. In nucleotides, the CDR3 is TGCGCCAGCAGCCAAGATCGTCCCCCCTACAATGAGCAGTTCTTC. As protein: CASSQDRPPYNEQFF.

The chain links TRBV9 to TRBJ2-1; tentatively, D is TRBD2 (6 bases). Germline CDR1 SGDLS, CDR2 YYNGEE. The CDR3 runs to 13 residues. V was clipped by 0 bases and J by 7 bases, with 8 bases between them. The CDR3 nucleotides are TGTGCCAGCAGCGTAGCCCGGGAGAATGAGCAGTTCTTC. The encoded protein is CASSVARENEQFF. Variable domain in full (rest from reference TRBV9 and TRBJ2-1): DSGVTQTPKHLITATGQRVTLRCSPRSGDLSVYWYQQSLDQGLQFLIQYYNGEERAKGNILERFSAQQFPDLHSELNLSSLELGDSALYFCASSVARENEQFFGPGTRLTVL.

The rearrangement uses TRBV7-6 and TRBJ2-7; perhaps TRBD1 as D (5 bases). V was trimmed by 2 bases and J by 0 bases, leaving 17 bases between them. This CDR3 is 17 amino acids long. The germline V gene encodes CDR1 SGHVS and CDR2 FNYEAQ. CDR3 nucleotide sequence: TGTGCCAGCAGCTTAAGAGGTGGGGCGGTAAGCTCCTACGAGCAGTACTTC. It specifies CASSLRGGAVSSYEQYF.

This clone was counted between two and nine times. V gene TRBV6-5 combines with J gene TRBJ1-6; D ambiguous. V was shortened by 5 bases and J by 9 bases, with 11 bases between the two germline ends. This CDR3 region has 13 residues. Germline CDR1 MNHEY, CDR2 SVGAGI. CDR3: CASSVRVGSPLHF. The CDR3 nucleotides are TGTGCCAGCAGTGTCCGGGTTGGTTCACCCCTCCACTTT.

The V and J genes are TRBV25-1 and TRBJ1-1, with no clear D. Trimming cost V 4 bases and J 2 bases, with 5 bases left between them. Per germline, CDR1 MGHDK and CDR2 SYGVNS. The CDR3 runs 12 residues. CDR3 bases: TGTGCCAGCAGTGGATACAACACTGAAGCTTTCTTT. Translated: CASSGYNTEAFF.

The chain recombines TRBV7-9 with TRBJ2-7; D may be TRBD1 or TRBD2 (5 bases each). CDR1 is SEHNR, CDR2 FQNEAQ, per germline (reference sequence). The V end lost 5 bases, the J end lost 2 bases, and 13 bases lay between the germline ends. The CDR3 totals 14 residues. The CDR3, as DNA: TGTGCCAGCAGCATCTGGGACGGAACCTACGAGCAGTACTTC. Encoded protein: CASSIWDGTYEQYF. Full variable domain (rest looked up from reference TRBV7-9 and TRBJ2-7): DTGVSQNPRHKITKRGQNVTFRCDPISEHNRLYWYRQTLGQGPEFLTYFQNEAQLEKSRLLSDRFSAERPKGSFSTLEIQRTEQGDSAMYLCASSIWDGTYEQYFGPGTRLTVT.

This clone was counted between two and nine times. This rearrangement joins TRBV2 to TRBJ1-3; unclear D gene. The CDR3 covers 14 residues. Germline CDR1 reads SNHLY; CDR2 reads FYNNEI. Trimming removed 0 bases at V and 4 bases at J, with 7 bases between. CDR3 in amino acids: CASSEAGRGNTIYF. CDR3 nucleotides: TGTGCCAGCAGTGAAGCGGGGAGGGGAAACACCATATATTTT.

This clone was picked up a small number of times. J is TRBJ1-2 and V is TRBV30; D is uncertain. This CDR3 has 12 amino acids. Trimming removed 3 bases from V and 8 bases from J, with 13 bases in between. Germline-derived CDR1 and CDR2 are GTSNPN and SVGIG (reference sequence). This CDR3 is CAWSRQVGGYTF. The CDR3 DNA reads TGTGCCTGGAGCAGGCAGGTAGGGGGCTACACCTTC.

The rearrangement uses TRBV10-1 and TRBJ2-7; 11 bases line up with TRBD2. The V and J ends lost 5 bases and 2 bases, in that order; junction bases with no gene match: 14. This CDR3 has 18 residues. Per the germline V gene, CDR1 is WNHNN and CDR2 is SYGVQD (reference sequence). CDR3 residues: CASSPLAGGPSPPYEQYF. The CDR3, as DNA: TGCGCCAGCAGTCCCCTAGCGGGGGGCCCATCGCCGCCCTACGAGCAGTACTTC.

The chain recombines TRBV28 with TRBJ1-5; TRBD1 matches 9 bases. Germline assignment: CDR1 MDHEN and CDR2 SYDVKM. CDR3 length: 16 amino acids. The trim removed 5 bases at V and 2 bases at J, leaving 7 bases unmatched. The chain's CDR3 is CASSLATGGGNQPQHF. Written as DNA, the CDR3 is TGTGCCAGCAGTCTCGCTACAGGGGGCGGCAATCAGCCCCAGCATTTT.

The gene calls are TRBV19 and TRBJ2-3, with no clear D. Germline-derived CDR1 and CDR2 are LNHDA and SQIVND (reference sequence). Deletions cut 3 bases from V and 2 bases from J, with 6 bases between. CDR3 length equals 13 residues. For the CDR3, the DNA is TGTGCCAGTAGTATCGGTCCCACAGATACGCAGTATTTT. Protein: CASSIGPTDTQYF.

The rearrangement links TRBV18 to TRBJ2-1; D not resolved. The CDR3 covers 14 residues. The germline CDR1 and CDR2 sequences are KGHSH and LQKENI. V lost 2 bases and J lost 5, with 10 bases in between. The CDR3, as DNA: TGTGCCAGCTCACCAAGCGACGGGCACAATGAGCAGTTCTTC. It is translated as CASSPSDGHNEQFF.

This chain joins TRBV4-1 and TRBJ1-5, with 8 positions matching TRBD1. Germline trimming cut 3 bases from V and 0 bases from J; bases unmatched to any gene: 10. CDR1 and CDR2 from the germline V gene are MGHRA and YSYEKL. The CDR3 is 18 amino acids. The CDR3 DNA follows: TGCGCCAGCAGCCATGCAACAGGGGGTAGCTATAGCAATCAGCCCCAGCATTTT. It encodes CASSHATGGSYSNQPQHF.

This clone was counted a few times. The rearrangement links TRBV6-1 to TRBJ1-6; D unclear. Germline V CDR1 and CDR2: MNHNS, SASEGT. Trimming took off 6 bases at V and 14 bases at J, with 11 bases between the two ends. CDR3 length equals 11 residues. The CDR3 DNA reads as TGTGCCAGCAGGGGTGGTGGGGCCCTCCACTTT. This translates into CASRGGGALHF.

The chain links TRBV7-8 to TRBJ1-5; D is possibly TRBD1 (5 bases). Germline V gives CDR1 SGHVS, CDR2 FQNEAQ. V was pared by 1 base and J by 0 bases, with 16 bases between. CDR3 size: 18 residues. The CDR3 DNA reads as TGTGCCAGCAGCTTAGACAGGTGGTCCCAGAATAGCAATCAGCCCCAGCATTTT. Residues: CASSLDRWSQNSNQPQHF.

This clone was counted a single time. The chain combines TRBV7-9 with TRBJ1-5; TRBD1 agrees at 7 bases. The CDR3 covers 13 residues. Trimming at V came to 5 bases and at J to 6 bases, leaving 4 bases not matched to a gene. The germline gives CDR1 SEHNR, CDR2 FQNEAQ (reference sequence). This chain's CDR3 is CASSDRESQPQHF. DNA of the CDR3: TGTGCCAGCAGCGACAGGGAGAGTCAGCCCCAGCATTTT.

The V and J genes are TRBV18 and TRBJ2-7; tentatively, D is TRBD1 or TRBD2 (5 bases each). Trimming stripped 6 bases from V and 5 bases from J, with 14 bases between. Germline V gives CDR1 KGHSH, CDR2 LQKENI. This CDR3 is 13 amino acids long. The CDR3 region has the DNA TGTGCCAGCTCCCCCGCCGGGGCAAACGAGCAGTACTTC. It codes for CASSPAGANEQYF.

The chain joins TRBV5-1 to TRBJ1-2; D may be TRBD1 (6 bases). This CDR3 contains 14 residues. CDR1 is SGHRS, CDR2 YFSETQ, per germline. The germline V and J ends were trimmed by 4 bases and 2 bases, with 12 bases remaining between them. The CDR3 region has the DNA TGCGCCAGCAGCCCCCCGACAGGCAACTATGGCTACACCTTC. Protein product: CASSPPTGNYGYTF.

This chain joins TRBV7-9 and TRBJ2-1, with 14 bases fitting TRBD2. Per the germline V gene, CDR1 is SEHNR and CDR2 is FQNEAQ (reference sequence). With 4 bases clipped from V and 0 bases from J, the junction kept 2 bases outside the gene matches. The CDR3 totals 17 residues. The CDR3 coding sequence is TGTGCCAGCAGCTCGGGACTAGCGGGGGTCTCCTACAATGAGCAGTTCTTC. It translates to CASSSGLAGVSYNEQFF.

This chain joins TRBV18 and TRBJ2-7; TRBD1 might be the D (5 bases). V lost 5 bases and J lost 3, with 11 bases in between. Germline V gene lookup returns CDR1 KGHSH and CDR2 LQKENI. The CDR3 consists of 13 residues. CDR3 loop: CASSEQDGYEQYF. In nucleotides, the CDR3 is TGTGCCAGCTCAGAACAGGACGGCTACGAGCAGTACTTC.

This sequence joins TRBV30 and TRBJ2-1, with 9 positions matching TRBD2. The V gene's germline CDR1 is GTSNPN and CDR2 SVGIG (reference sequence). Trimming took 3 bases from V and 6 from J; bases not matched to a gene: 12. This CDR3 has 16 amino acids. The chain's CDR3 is CAWRPKREVRLNEQFF. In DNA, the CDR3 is TGTGCCTGGAGGCCCAAGCGGGAGGTGCGGCTCAATGAGCAGTTCTTC.